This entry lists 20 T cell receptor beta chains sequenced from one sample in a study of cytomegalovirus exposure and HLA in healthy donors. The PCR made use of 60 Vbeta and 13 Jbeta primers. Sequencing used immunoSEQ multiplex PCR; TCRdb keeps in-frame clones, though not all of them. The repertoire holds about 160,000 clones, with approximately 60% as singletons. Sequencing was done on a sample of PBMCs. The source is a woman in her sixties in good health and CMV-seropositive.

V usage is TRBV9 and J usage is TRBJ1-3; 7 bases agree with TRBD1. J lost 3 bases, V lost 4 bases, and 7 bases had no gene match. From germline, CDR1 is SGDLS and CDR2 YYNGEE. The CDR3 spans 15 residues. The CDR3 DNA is TGTGCCAGCAGCCCTTACAGGGGATATGGAAACACCATATATTTT. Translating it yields CASSPYRGYGNTIYF.

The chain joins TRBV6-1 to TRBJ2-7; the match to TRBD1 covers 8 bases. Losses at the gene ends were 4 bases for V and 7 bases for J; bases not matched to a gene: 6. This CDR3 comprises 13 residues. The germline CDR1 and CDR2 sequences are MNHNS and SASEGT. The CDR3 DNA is TGTGCCAGCAGTGGCCAGGGGGCGCGGGAGCAGTACTTC. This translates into CASSGQGAREQYF.

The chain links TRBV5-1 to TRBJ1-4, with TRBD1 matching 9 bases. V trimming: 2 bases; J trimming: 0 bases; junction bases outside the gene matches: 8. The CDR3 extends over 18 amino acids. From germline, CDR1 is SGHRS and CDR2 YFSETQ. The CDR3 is CASSFTGGRSATNEKLFF. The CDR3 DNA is TGCGCCAGCAGCTTCACAGGGGGCAGAAGTGCAACTAATGAAAAACTGTTTTTT.

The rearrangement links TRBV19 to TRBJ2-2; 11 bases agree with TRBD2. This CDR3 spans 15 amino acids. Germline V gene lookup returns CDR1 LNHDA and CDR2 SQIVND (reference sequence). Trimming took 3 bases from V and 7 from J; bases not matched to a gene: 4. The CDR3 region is CASSISGRAGGELFF. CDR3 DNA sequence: TGTGCCAGTAGTATTAGCGGGAGGGCCGGCGGGGAGCTGTTTTTT.

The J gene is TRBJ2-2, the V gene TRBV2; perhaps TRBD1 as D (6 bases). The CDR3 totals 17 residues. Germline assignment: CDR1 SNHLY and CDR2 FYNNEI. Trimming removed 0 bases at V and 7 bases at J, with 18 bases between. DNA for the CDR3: TGTGCCAGCAGTGAAGCCCTTGGACAGCTTCCGGGCGGGGAGCTGTTTTTT. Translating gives CASSEALGQLPGGELFF.

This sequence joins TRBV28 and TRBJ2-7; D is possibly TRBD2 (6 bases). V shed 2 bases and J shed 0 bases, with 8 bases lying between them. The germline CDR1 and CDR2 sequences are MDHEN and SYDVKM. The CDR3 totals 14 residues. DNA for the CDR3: TGTGCCAGCAGTTTAGGGGGGAGCTCCTACGAGCAGTACTTC. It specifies CASSLGGSSYEQYF. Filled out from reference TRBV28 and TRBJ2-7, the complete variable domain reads DVKVTQSSRYLVKRTGEKVFLECVQDMDHENMFWYRQDPGLGLRLIYFSYDVKMKEKGDIPEGYSVSREKKERFSLILESASTNQTSMYLCASSLGGSSYEQYFGPGTRLTVT.

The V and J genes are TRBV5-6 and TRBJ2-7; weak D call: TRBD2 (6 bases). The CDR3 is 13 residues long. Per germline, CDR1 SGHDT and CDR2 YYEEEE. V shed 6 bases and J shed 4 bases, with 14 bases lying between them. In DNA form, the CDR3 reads TGTGCCAGCAAACGGGACTTCCATTACGAGCAGTACTTC. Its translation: CASKRDFHYEQYF.

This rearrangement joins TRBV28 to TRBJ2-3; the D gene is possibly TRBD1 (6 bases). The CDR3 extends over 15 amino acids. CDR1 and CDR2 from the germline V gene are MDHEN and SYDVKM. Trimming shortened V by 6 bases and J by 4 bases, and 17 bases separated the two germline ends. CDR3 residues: CASSAWGRGSDTQYF. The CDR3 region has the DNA TGTGCCAGCAGCGCTTGGGGCAGGGGATCAGATACGCAGTATTTT.

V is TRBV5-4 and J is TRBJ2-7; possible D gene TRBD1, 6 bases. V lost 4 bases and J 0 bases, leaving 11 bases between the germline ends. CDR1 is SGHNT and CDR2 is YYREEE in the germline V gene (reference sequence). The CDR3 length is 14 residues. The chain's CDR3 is CASSEDSSSYEQYF. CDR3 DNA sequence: TGTGCCAGCAGCGAGGACAGTTCCTCCTACGAGCAGTACTTC.

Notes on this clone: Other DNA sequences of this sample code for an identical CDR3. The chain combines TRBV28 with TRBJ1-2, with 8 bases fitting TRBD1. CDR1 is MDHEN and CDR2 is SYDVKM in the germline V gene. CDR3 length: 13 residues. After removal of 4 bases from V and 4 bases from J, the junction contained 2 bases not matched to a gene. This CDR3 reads CASSSDRGYGYTF. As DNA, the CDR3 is TGTGCCAGCAGTTCAGACAGGGGCTATGGCTACACCTTC.

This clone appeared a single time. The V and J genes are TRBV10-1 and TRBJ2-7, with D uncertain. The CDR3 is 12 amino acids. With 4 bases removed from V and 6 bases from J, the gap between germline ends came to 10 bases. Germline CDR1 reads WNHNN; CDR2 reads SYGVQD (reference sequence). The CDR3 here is CASSAPSGEQYF. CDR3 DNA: TGCGCCAGCAGTGCCCCTTCGGGCGAGCAGTACTTC.

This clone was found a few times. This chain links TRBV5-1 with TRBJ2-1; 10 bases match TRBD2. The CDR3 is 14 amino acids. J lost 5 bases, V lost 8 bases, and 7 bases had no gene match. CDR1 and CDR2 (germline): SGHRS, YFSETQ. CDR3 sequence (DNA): TGCGCCAGTCAAGCGGGAGGGCCCCACAATGAGCAGTTCTTC. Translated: CASQAGGPHNEQFF.

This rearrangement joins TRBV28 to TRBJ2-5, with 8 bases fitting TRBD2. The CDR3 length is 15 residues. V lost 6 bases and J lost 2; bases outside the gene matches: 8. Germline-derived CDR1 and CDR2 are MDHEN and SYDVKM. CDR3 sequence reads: CASSGEREWQETQYF. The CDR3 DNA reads TGTGCCAGCAGCGGGGAGCGGGAGTGGCAAGAGACCCAGTACTTC. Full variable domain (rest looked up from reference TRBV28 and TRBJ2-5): DVKVTQSSRYLVKRTGEKVFLECVQDMDHENMFWYRQDPGLGLRLIYFSYDVKMKEKGDIPEGYSVSREKKERFSLILESASTNQTSMYLCASSGEREWQETQYFGPGTRLLVL.

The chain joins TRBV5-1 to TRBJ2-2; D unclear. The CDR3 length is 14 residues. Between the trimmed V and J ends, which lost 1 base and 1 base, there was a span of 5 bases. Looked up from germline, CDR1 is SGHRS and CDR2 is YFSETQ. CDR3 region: CASSLPGNTGELFF. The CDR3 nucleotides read TGCGCCAGCAGCTTGCCAGGGAACACCGGGGAGCTGTTTTTT.

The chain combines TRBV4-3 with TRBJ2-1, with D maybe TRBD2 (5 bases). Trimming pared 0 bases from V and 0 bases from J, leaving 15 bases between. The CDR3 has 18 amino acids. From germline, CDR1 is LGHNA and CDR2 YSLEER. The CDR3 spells CASSQDLMLGSSYNEQFF. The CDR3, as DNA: TGCGCCAGCAGCCAAGATCTTATGTTGGGGAGCTCCTACAATGAGCAGTTCTTC.

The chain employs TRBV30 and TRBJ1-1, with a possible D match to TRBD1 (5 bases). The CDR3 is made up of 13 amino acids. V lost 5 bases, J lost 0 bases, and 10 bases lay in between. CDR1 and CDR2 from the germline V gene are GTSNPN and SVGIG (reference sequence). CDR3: CAWARVMNTEAFF. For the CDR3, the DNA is TGTGCCTGGGCCAGGGTTATGAACACTGAAGCTTTCTTT.

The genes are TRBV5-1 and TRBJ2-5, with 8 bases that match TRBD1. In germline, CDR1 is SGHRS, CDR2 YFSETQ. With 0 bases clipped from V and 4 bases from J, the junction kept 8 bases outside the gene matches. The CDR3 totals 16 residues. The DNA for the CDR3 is TGCGCCAGCAGCTTGGGACAGGGGATTAGGTTAGAGACCCAGTACTTC. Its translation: CASSLGQGIRLETQYF.

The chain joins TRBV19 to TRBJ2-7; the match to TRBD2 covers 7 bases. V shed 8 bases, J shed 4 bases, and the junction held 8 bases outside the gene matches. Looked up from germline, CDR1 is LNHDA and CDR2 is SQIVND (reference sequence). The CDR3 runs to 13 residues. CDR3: CASGGGFPYEQYF. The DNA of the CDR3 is TGTGCCAGTGGGGGGGGTTTCCCTTACGAGCAGTACTTC.

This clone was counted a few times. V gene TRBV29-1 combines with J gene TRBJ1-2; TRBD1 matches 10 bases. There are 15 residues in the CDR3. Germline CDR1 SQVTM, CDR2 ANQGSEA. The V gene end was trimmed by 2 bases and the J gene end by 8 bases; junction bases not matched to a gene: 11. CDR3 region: CSVEPWTGGMGGYTF. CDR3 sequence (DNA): TGCAGCGTTGAACCCTGGACAGGGGGTATGGGGGGCTACACCTTC.

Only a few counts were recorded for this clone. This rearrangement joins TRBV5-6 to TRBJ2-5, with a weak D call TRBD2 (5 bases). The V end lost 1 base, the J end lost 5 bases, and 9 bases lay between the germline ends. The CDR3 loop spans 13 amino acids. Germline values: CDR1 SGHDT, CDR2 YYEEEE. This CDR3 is CASSLRGWETQYF. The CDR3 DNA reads TGTGCCAGCAGCTTGCGGGGTTGGGAGACCCAGTACTTC. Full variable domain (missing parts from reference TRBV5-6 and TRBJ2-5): DAGVTQSPTHLIKTRGQQVTLRCSPKSGHDTVSWYQQALGQGPQFIFQYYEEEERQRGNFPDRFSGHQFPNYSSELNVNALLLGDSALYLCASSLRGWETQYFGPGTRLLVL.